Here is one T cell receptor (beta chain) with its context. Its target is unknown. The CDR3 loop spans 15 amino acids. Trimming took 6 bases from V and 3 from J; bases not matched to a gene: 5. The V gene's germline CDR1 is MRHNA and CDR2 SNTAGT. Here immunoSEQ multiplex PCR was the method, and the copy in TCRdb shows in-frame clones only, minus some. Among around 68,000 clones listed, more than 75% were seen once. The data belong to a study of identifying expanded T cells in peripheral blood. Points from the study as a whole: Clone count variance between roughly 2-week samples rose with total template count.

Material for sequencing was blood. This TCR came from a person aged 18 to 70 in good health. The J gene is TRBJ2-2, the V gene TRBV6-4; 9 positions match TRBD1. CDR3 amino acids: CASSKGQGDTGELFF. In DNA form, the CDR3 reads TGTGCCAGCAGCAAGGGACAGGGAGACACCGGGGAGCTGTTTTTT.